What follows are 15 T cell receptor beta chains derived from one specimen sequenced in a study of CD8 T cells in ankylosing spondylitis. TCRdb re-called the 5' RACE reads with MiXCR, one entry per CDR3 protein. The table records 50,000 to 70,000 distinct CDR3 sequences, 6.2% of them present only once. Sequenced input: synovial fluid, either unsorted or a sorted T cell fraction (not recorded which). The source of these receptors is a male donor with ankylosing spondylitis.

The chain recombines TRBV7-2 with TRBJ1-5; weak D call: TRBD1 (5 bases). The CDR3 spans 14 residues. Trimming stripped 5 bases from V and 6 bases from J, with 14 bases between. In germline, CDR1 is SGHTA, CDR2 FQGNSA. The CDR3 DNA reads TGTGCCAGCAGCCGAACGCAGGGACCTCAGCCCCAGCATTTT. Its protein is CASSRTQGPQPQHF. The full variable domain, rest sourced from reference TRBV7-2 and TRBJ1-5, is GAGVSQSPSNKVTEKGKDVELRCDPISGHTALYWYRQSLGQGLEFLIYFQGNSAPDKSGLPSDRFSAERTGGSVSTLTIQRTQQEDSAVYLCASSRTQGPQPQHFGDGTRLSIL.

The chain combines TRBV11-2 with TRBJ1-1; D unresolved. This CDR3 spans 13 amino acids. From germline, CDR1 is SGHAT and CDR2 FQNNGV. V was trimmed by 10 bases and J by 3 bases, leaving 15 bases between them. The CDR3 DNA follows: TGTGCCACTTCGAACGTGGAGGACACTGAAGCTTTCTTT. Protein: CATSNVEDTEAFF.

This clonotype was detected many times. The V gene is TRBV7-3, the J gene TRBJ1-2, with no clear D. The CDR3 spans 13 residues. The germline CDR1 and CDR2 sequences are SGHTA and FQGTGA. Between the trimmed V and J ends, which lost 3 bases and 5 bases, there was a span of 10 bases. The CDR3 bases are TGTGCCAGCAGCTTTGGGCCTCGGTATGGCTACACCTTC. Translation: CASSFGPRYGYTF. Together with reference TRBV7-3 and TRBJ1-2, the CDR3 gives the full variable domain: GAGVSQTPSNKVTEKGKYVELRCDPISGHTALYWYRQSLGQGPEFLIYFQGTGAADDSGLPNDRFFAVRPEGSVSTLKIQRTERGDSAVYLCASSFGPRYGYTFGSGTRLTVV.

This clonotype came up many times. The J gene is TRBJ2-3, the V gene TRBV28; 8 bases agree with TRBD1. J gave up 2 bases and V 6 bases, and 13 bases lay outside the gene matches. This CDR3 has 17 residues. CDR1 MDHEN and CDR2 SYDVKM come from the germline V gene. The CDR3 region is CASSQGRDRGYTDTQYF. The CDR3 bases are TGTGCCAGCAGCCAAGGGCGAGACAGGGGATACACAGATACGCAGTATTTT.

This clonotype was observed a few times. CDR3 sequence: CASSSGRRHTGELFF. In nucleotides, the CDR3 is TGTGCCAGCAGTTCCGGCAGACGGCACACCGGGGAGCTGTTTTTT. V and J are TRBV6-5 and TRBJ2-2; D unresolved. Between the trimmed V and J ends, which lost 4 bases and 3 bases, there was a span of 12 bases. From germline, CDR1 is MNHEY and CDR2 SVGAGI. This CDR3 contains 15 residues.

This clonotype has more than one count but fewer than ten. The chain carries TRBV3-1 and TRBJ1-2; no clear D gene. V lost 0 bases to trimming and J lost 8 bases, with 13 bases between them. The CDR3 totals 14 residues. Looked up from germline, CDR1 is LGHDT and CDR2 is YNNKEL (reference sequence). The CDR3 reads CASSQDLMQVGYTF. In nucleotides, the CDR3 is TGTGCCAGCAGCCAAGATCTGATGCAGGTGGGCTACACCTTC.

This clonotype was observed at least ten times. The rearrangement links TRBV5-1 to TRBJ2-7, with TRBD1 matching over 11 bases. The CDR3 contains 16 residues. The germline CDR1 and CDR2 sequences are SGHRS and YFSETQ. The trim removed 4 bases at V and 1 base at J, leaving 7 bases unmatched. CDR3 residues: CASSPRTGGLSYEQYF. The DNA of the CDR3 is TGCGCCAGCAGCCCCCGGACAGGGGGCTTATCCTACGAGCAGTACTTC. The full variable domain, its missing parts supplied by reference TRBV5-1 and TRBJ2-7, is KAGVTQTPRYLIKTRGQQVTLSCSPISGHRSVSWYQQTPGQGLQFLFEYFSETQRNKGNFPGRFSGRQFSNSRSEMNVSTLELGDSALYLCASSPRTGGLSYEQYFGPGTRLTVT.

This clonotype was counted between two and nine times. The chain joins TRBV18 to TRBJ1-4; no reliable D call. CDR1 KGHSH and CDR2 LQKENI come from the germline V gene. The CDR3 spans 15 residues. Trimming pared 3 bases from V and 5 bases from J, leaving 13 bases between. The CDR3 sequence: CASSPYTADNEKLFF. CDR3 sequence (DNA): TGTGCCAGCTCACCGTACACAGCTGACAATGAAAAACTGTTTTTT.

This clonotype has only a few counts. This chain uses TRBV9 with TRBJ2-3, with D unclear. V was clipped by 4 bases and J by 6 bases, with 12 bases between them. The CDR3 extends over 13 amino acids. Per germline, CDR1 SGDLS and CDR2 YYNGEE. In nucleotides, the CDR3 is TGTGCCAGCAGCCTCCGGCCCGAGGATACGCAGTATTTT. It encodes CASSLRPEDTQYF.

This clonotype was seen many times. The J gene is TRBJ2-3, the V gene TRBV7-9; 7 bases are a match to TRBD2. Germline CDR1 reads SEHNR; CDR2 reads FQNEAQ (reference sequence). The V gene end was trimmed by 2 bases and the J gene end by 8 bases; junction bases not matched to a gene: 4. This CDR3 is built from 13 residues. Here the CDR3 DNA reads TGTGCCAGCAGCTTATTCGAGCGGGGTACGCAGTATTTT. Its protein product is CASSLFERGTQYF.

Many counts were recorded for this clonotype. CDR3 nucleotides: TGTGCCAGCAGCACAGGGAACACTGAAGCTTTCTTT. Translating gives CASSTGNTEAFF. The rearrangement joins TRBV7-3 to TRBJ1-1, with D perhaps TRBD1 (5 bases). CDR3 size: 12 residues. Germline-derived CDR1 and CDR2 are SGHTA and FQGTGA. V was clipped by 5 bases and J by 1 base, with 5 bases between them. Looking up the rest from reference TRBV7-3 and TRBJ1-1 gives the full variable domain: GAGVSQTPSNKVTEKGKYVELRCDPISGHTALYWYRQSLGQGPEFLIYFQGTGAADDSGLPNDRFFAVRPEGSVSTLKIQRTERGDSAVYLCASSTGNTEAFFGQGTRLTVV.

This clonotype was seen ten or more times. The CDR3 bases are TGCAGCGTTGATGGCCAGTTAGAGACCCAGTACTTC. It codes for CSVDGQLETQYF. The V gene is TRBV29-1, the J gene TRBJ2-5, with D unclear. Germline V CDR1 and CDR2: SQVTM, ANQGSEA. V lost 3 bases and J lost 4, with 9 bases in between. The CDR3 has 12 residues.

This chain connects TRBV20-1 to TRBJ2-7, with 10 bases fitting TRBD1. Germline CDR1 and CDR2: DFQATT and SNEGSKA (reference sequence). CDR3 length: 14 amino acids. The J segment lost 6 bases and the V segment lost 5 bases, leaving 10 bases of the junction unmatched. The CDR3 here is CSAPDRDRGGEQYF. In DNA, the CDR3 is TGCAGTGCTCCCGACCGGGACAGGGGCGGCGAGCAGTACTTC.

This clonotype was detected ten times or more. The CDR3 region is CASNSGRPPRNEQFF. DNA of the CDR3: TGTGCCAGTAATAGCGGGAGGCCTCCTCGCAATGAGCAGTTCTTC. The chain recombines TRBV19 with TRBJ2-1; 10 nucleotides match TRBD2. This CDR3 contains 15 residues. The J segment lost 6 bases and the V segment lost 7 bases, leaving 9 bases of the junction unmatched. Germline V lookup: CDR1 LNHDA, CDR2 SQIVND (reference sequence).

This clonotype showed up many times. J is TRBJ2-3 and V is TRBV5-1, with TRBD1 matching over 11 bases. The V segment lost 4 bases and the J segment 3 bases; nucleotides outside the gene matches: 1. This CDR3 is built from 14 residues. Germline V gene data show CDR1 as SGHRS and CDR2 as YFSETQ. The chain's CDR3 is CASSGTGGTDTQYF. The CDR3 DNA follows: TGCGCCAGCAGCGGGACAGGGGGAACAGATACGCAGTATTTT.